The rows below give T cell receptor beta chains drawn from one sample of a study of T-cell memory formation after mild COVID-19. TCRdb processed the 5' RACE reads anew with MiXCR; each CDR3 protein has one entry. The sample lists about 170,000 distinct CDR3 sequences; 10% to 15% were seen once. The material sequenced was PBMCs or a T cell subset sorted from them (not recorded which). The receptors shown here come from a man aged 18 to 35 who had mild COVID-19 (a few samples of this study predate the infection). Cell type and time point are not known. Both conserved end residues are part of each CDR3. The order of the fields is J gene, D gene, V gene, clone size, CDR3 protein, CDR3 DNA. The D gene is left open where the match is weak. Rows give clone size only sometimes, using once, few, many, or a class for an expanded clone.

TRBJ2-6,NA,TRBV4-1,few,CASSQDVSSGANVLTF,TGCGCCAGCAGCCAAGATGTCAGCTCTGGGGCCAACGTCCTGACTTTC
TRBJ2-1,NA,TRBV7-2,NA,CASSFAGGRDNEQFF,TGTGCCAGCAGCTTTGCCGGGGGGCGGGACAATGAGCAGTTCTTC
TRBJ1-1,NA,TRBV18,NA,CASSTAMNTEAFF,TGTGCCAGCTCGACAGCCATGAACACTGAAGCTTTCTTT
TRBJ1-5,NA,TRBV12-3/TRBV12-4,NA,CASSPGTSLYSNQPQHF,TGTGCCAGCAGCCCCGGGACGTCCCTATATAGCAATCAGCCCCAGCATTTT
TRBJ2-1,TRBD2,TRBV12-3/TRBV12-4,many,CASSFASGGVYYSYNEQFF,TGTGCCAGCAGTTTCGCTAGCGGGGGGGTATATTATTCCTACAATGAGCAGTTCTTC
TRBJ1-5,NA,TRBV4-3,NA,CASSHRIWDQPQHF,TGCGCCAGCAGCCACCGGATATGGGATCAGCCCCAGCATTTT
TRBJ1-2,NA,TRBV6-5,NA,CASSSGDLRRSYGYTF,TGTGCCAGCAGTTCCGGAGACCTGAGGAGATCCTATGGCTACACCTTC
TRBJ2-6,NA,TRBV7-2,few,CASSPRGGPSGANVLTF,TGTGCCAGCAGCCCCCGAGGGGGTCCCAGTGGGGCCAACGTCCTGACTTTC
TRBJ2-5,TRBD2,TRBV5-6,NA,CASSLGRGGGKETQYF,TGTGCCAGCAGCTTGGGCCGGGGGGGCGGCAAAGAGACCCAGTACTTC
TRBJ2-5,TRBD2,TRBV11-1,NA,CASSLAGGSYQETQYF,TGTGCCAGCAGCTTGGCGGGGGGGTCGTACCAAGAGACCCAGTACTTC
TRBJ1-5,NA,TRBV5-5,NA,CASSLGFFQPQHF,TGTGCCAGCAGCTTGGGATTTTTCCAGCCCCAGCATTTT
TRBJ2-7,TRBD2,TRBV4-2,NA,CASSQDPSGGSYEQYF,TGTGCCAGCAGCCAAGATCCTAGCGGGGGCTCCTACGAGCAGTACTTC
TRBJ2-3,NA,TRBV3-1,NA,CASSRIQGTDTQYF,TGTGCCAGCAGCCGAATTCAGGGAACAGATACGCAGTATTTT
TRBJ2-2,TRBD2,TRBV15,many,CATPKASGANTGELFF,TGTGCCACCCCCAAGGCTAGCGGGGCGAACACCGGGGAGCTGTTTTTT
TRBJ1-1,NA,TRBV5-1,NA,CASKQNQNTEAFF,TGCGCCAGCAAGCAGAACCAGAACACTGAAGCTTTCTTT
TRBJ2-7,TRBD1,TRBV12-3/TRBV12-4,NA,CASSFSSGGSYEQYF,TGTGCCAGCAGTTTTAGCTCAGGGGGCTCCTACGAGCAGTACTTC
TRBJ2-2,NA,TRBV5-1,NA,CASSPPGAHTGELFF,TGCGCCAGCAGCCCACCGGGGGCCCACACCGGGGAGCTGTTTTTT
TRBJ2-7,TRBD1,TRBV7-2,NA,CASRLQGTLSYEQYF,TGTGCCAGCAGATTACAGGGGACCCTCTCCTACGAGCAGTACTTC
TRBJ2-5,NA,TRBV3-1,NA,CATLNRVDQETQYF,TGTGCCACCTTAAACAGGGTCGATCAAGAGACCCAGTACTTC
TRBJ2-7,NA,TRBV25-1,NA,CASSVTQGYEQYF,TGTGCCAGCAGTGTAACCCAGGGGTACGAGCAGTACTTC
TRBJ2-7,NA,TRBV7-9,few,CASDPPRGGSYEQYF,TGTGCCAGCGATCCACCGCGGGGCGGCTCCTACGAGCAGTACTTC